Listed below are T cell receptor beta chains from one sample, sequenced in a study. TCRdb itself ran the RT-PCR reads through MiXCR, one entry per CDR3 protein. The data contain more than 550,000 distinct CDR3 sequences, 13% to 15% of them singletons. The specimen sequenced was memory CD4+ T cells from blood. The source is a female donor in good health, serving as a healthy control. The CDR3 runs from the conserved cysteine through the conserved F or W. The order of the fields is J gene, D gene, clone size, V gene, CDR3 DNA, CDR3 protein. The D gene is left open where the match is weak. The size field is filled for only some rows; it gives once, few, many or a size class.

>TRBJ2-1|TRBD2|few|TRBV27
TGTGCCAGCAGAACGGGACTAGCGGGAGGAGGAGCCTACAATGAGCAGTTCTTC
CASRTGLAGGGAYNEQFF
>TRBJ2-1|TRBD2|many|TRBV20-1
TGCAGTGCCCAAGGGACGACTAGCGGGGGGTTCGATGAGCAGTTCTTC
CSAQGTTSGGFDEQFF
>TRBJ1-2|TRBD1|few|TRBV28
TGTGCCAGCAGTCCCGGGCTTGGGACAGGGGATTCAGCGCATGGCTACACCTTC
CASSPGLGTGDSAHGYTF
>TRBJ2-2|.|few|TRBV5-1
TGCGCCAGCAGCTTGGGGCTTCTGACGAACACCGGGGAGCTGTTTTTT
CASSLGLLTNTGELFF
>TRBJ2-5|.|many|TRBV20-1
TGCAGTGCTAGAGATCTTGGGGCGGGAGAGACCCAGTACTTC
CSARDLGAGETQYF
>TRBJ1-1|.|.|TRBV6-2/TRBV6-3
TGTGCCAGCAGTAAACAGATCGCCTATACTTTGAACACTGAAGCTTTCTTT
CASSKQIAYTLNTEAFF
>TRBJ1-1|TRBD1|.|TRBV29-1
TGCAGCGCCCACAGGGGAGGCAACACTGAAGCTTTCTTT
CSAHRGGNTEAFF
>TRBJ1-1|.|few|TRBV7-3
TGTGCCAGCAGCTTAATGGTCCGCGGGACTGAAGCTTTCTTT
CASSLMVRGTEAFF
>TRBJ2-7|.|.|TRBV12-3/TRBV12-4
TGTGCCAGCAGTTTAGTCGGGGTAGACTACGAGCAGTACTTC
CASSLVGVDYEQYF
>TRBJ2-7|TRBD1|many|TRBV15
TGTGCCACCAGCCTAGACAGGGAATACGAGCAGTACTTC
CATSLDREYEQYF
>TRBJ1-5|TRBD1|.|TRBV28
TGTGCCAGCAATCAGGGGGGTCGTAATCAGCCCCAGCATTTT
CASNQGGRNQPQHF
>TRBJ2-1|TRBD2|.|TRBV7-8
TGTGCCGGAACTAGACTAGCGGGAGTTAATGAGCAGTTCTTC
CAGTRLAGVNEQFF
>TRBJ2-2|.|.|TRBV27
TGTGCCAGCAGTTTAGAAGGGACTGCCACCGGGGAGCTGTTTTTT
CASSLEGTATGELFF
>TRBJ2-6|.|.|TRBV10-3
TGTGCCATCAATAGGGACGCTAGCTCTGGGGCCAACGTCCTGACTTTC
CAINRDASSGANVLTF
>TRBJ1-1|.|.|TRBV12-3/TRBV12-4
TGTGCCAGCAGTCTTCCCGTAGGAGGGACTGAAGCTTTCTTT
CASSLPVGGTEAFF
>TRBJ2-5|.|many|TRBV6-6
TGTGCCAGCAGTTACGGGTCAGCGGAGACCCAGTACTTC
CASSYGSAETQYF
>TRBJ2-7|.|.|TRBV5-5
TGTGCCAGCAGCTCGCCTGCTGGTTCAGGGGCAAGCTCCTACGAGCAGTACTTC
CASSSPAGSGASSYEQYF